The sequence of this TCR beta chain was determined in a study of shared clonotypes between healthy human individuals. This clone was counted between two and nine times. The repertoire was sequenced with immunoSEQ multiplex PCR; TCRdb's copy has only in-frame clones and lacks some. The sample yields hundreds of thousands of clones, around two thirds seen once. The CDR3 sequence is 13 residues long. Germline V lookup: CDR1 GTSNPN, CDR2 SVGIG (reference sequence). Trimming removed 0 bases from V and 3 bases from J, with 9 bases in between. Sequences were obtained from memory CD4+ T cells sorted from blood. Subset: CD45RA-negative fraction. The chain joins TRBV30 to TRBJ2-7, with D perhaps matching TRBD1 (5 bases). The clonotype originates from a woman under 40 in good health. The CDR3 DNA is TGTGCCTGGAGTGTACAGGCAGACTACGAGCAGTACTTC. It encodes CAWSVQADYEQYF.